This record looks at one TCR beta chain sequence and its context. Its antigen is not yet known. Base-call qualities are not available, and no considerably larger clone is one nucleotide away. This entry is derived from a study of CD8+ T cells in alopecia areata (dated by TCRdb to the late 2010s). With regard to the full study: The treated patients took part in an open-label pilot trial in which moderate-to-severe alopecia areata was treated with oral tofacitinib at 5 to 10 mg twice daily. Scalp clonality was compared among normal scalp (n=4), patchy alopecia areata scalp (n=8), and alopecia totalis/universalis scalp (n=8). The SALT score, which quantifies the percentage of affected scalp surface area, was used to measure disease severity in treated patients. On the human side, TCRbeta sequencing was run on scalp tissue and on sorted CD4+ and CD8+ peripheral blood T cells from healthy controls and from alopecia areata patients with either patchy or totalis/universalis disease. Biopsies were taken from tofacitinib-treated patients at baseline and again at 4 and 24 weeks into treatment, and several of those patients also had a later scalp biopsy. Patients stayed on tofacitinib for 6 to 18 months and then had 6 months of follow-up off drug so that delayed response and recurrence could be assessed. The RNA source kit depended on sample type: the PAXgene miRNA kit for fixed scalp, the miRNeasy kit for PBMCs, and the RNeasy kit for mouse skin. immunoSEQ multiplex PCR using 35 Vbeta forward primers and 13 Jbeta reverse primers was used to amplify TCRbeta CDR3 regions. To study T cell clonal expansion in alopecia areata, the researchers applied high-throughput TCRbeta sequencing to both the C3H/HeJ mouse model and human patients.

This sample's time point label indicates: around 4 weeks on oral tofacitinib. According to the study, the label for this sample's treatment or condition signals: oral pan-JAK inhibitor, 5-10 mg twice daily. Peripheral blood and lesional scalp punch biopsies were obtained from patients with alopecia areata. PBMCs were separated by density centrifugation and stained for CD3, CD4 and CD8, after which CD4+ and CD8+ T cells were sorted on a FACSAria. Overall results and qualifications from the work: Lesional scalp, especially in alopecia totalis/universalis, showed higher clonality and more expanded CD8+ clones than normal scalp, suggesting antigenic drive. Tofacitinib significantly lowered scalp clonality and the number of expanded CD8+ clones among the top 100 scalp clones. Unlike mouse skin, where gammadelta T cells dominate, normal human skin contains resident alphabeta T cells that get sequenced too, which complicates analysis of the scalp TCR repertoire. Because the treated cohort was small and had just a single nonresponder, larger studies are needed to establish links between baseline CD8+ expansion and response. Shared TCR sequences between patients were less evident than in mice, which may be partly attributable to HLA diversity in the patient population. During tofacitinib treatment, many expanded lesional clones stuck around in both scalp and blood, and this persistence may partly explain why relapse happens after treatment is stopped.

Library creation used the immunoSEQ multiplex PCR assay. RNA was extracted from all samples and reverse transcribed into cDNA as template for TCR sequencing. SuperScript III was used for first-strand cDNA synthesis, primed with a 2:1 mix of oligo-dT and random hexamers. Amplification bias was assessed with a synthetic immune receptor repertoire, and residual bias was removed computationally. Regarding the original processing steps: After raw reads were preprocessed to remove errors, the CDR3 was defined following IMGT conventions as running from the conserved cysteine to phenylalanine. Clonality was calculated as 1 minus Shannon entropy normalized by log2 of the number of productive unique TCRs. Scalp TCRbeta sequences were cross-referenced with sorted blood CD4 and CD8 repertoires so that the CD4 or CD8 identity of scalp clones could be inferred. TCRdb took over this immuneACCESS table, retaining in-frame rearrangements with V and J assigned. Such tables are incomplete; in checked studies, under half of the missing clones stem from an unresolved V gene, and the remainder is unexplained. V, J and clone size derive from that table, while D and trimming were established from the DNA sequence. The sample data list 150,000 to 250,000 clones, and 60% of these were observed just once. Together, the top ten hold 3% to 3.5% of the sample.

The source was CD4+ T cells sorted from blood, collected at week 4, from a patient treated with tofacitinib. This receptor was taken from a human donor with alopecia areata.

The CDR3 loop reads CASPDRVRSYEQYF. The sequenced DNA is TGCGCCAGCCCTGACAGGGTTCGGTCCTACGAGCAGTACTTC. The rearrangement combines TRBV5-1 with TRBJ2-7; 7 bases in the middle match TRBD1. Looking up the germline V gene yields CDR1 SGHRS and CDR2 YFSETQ. V is trimmed back by 7 bases and J by 1 base, and the junction contains 8 bases that no gene match accounts for. The CDR3, cysteine through phenylalanine, is 14 amino acids long. The sequence is cut down to CDR3 DNA, 42 bases in frame from base 1.